The 14 T cell receptor beta chains reported below all come from one sample, sequenced in a study of cytomegalovirus exposure and HLA in healthy donors. The primer mix had 60 Vbeta and 13 Jbeta primers. Measured with immunoSEQ multiplex PCR; TCRdb has only the in-frame clones, and not every one. The repertoire includes around 180,000 clones, around three quarters of them detected once, and under 0.75% sits in the top ten. Sequenced material: PBMCs. All receptors come from a middle-aged woman in good health and CMV-seronegative.

This chain uses TRBV9 with TRBJ1-2; 8 bases align to TRBD1. This CDR3 has 17 amino acids. Unmatched junction bases numbered 10, after V lost 3 bases and J lost 0 bases. Germline V gives CDR1 SGDLS, CDR2 YYNGEE. CDR3 loop: CASSDSDREESNYGYTF. The CDR3 DNA follows: TGTGCCAGCAGCGACTCGGACAGGGAAGAGTCTAACTATGGCTACACCTTC.

The table lists this clone with a count of one. V usage is TRBV5-1 and J usage is TRBJ2-1, with a tentative D call TRBD2 (6 bases). Germline CDR1 and CDR2: SGHRS and YFSETQ. The V end lost 5 bases, the J end lost 1 base, and 13 bases lay between the germline ends. The CDR3 totals 15 residues. CDR3 nucleotide sequence: TGCGCCAGCAGGGTTTGGGGGGTATCCTACAATGAGCAGTTCTTC. This translates into CASRVWGVSYNEQFF.

The chain has TRBV6-5 and TRBJ2-7; 7 positions agree with TRBD1. Trimming cost V 6 bases and J 1 base; bases outside gene matches: 6. The CDR3 spans 14 residues. The V gene's germline CDR1 is MNHEY and CDR2 SVGAGI. The CDR3, as DNA: TGTGCCAGCAGGGTGGGACAGTCGTCCTACGAGCAGTACTTC. This sequence encodes CASRVGQSSYEQYF.

V gene TRBV11-2 combines with J gene TRBJ2-1, with TRBD1 matching over 8 bases. The CDR3 length is 14 residues. The germline V gene has CDR1 SGHAT and CDR2 FQNNGV. The J segment lost 4 bases and the V segment lost 3 bases, leaving 2 bases of the junction unmatched. In DNA, the CDR3 is TGTGCCAGCAGCTTCGGACAGGGTTACAATGAGCAGTTCTTC. This codes for CASSFGQGYNEQFF.

This clone was detected only a few times. V gene TRBV6-5 combines with J gene TRBJ1-1; D uncertain. Germline V gene sequence: CDR1 MNHEY, CDR2 SVGAGI. The CDR3 totals 13 residues. V gave up 6 bases and J gave up 5 bases, with 13 bases separating them. CDR3 sequence reads: CASRLQEVTEAFF. In DNA form, the CDR3 reads TGTGCCAGCAGGCTCCAGGAAGTAACTGAAGCTTTCTTT.

The chain links TRBV5-3 to TRBJ2-7, with 9 nucleotides matching TRBD2. TRBV5-3 is noted as an ORF with a role that remains uncertain. V was clipped by 4 bases and J by 0 bases; unmatched bases: 14. The length of the CDR3 is 18 residues. CDR3 sequence reads: CARSPLEREVDYSYEQYF. The DNA for the CDR3 is TGTGCCAGAAGCCCTCTTGAGCGGGAGGTCGACTACTCCTACGAGCAGTACTTC.

The rearrangement joins TRBV28 to TRBJ2-7; D call uncertain. The CDR3 is 12 amino acids. Germline V gene sequence: CDR1 MDHEN, CDR2 SYDVKM. Deletions cut 4 bases from V and 6 bases from J, with 10 bases between. The CDR3 is CASSSFPGEQYF. The CDR3 nucleotides read TGTGCCAGCAGTTCCTTCCCGGGCGAGCAGTACTTC. Complete variable domain (other parts from reference TRBV28 and TRBJ2-7): DVKVTQSSRYLVKRTGEKVFLECVQDMDHENMFWYRQDPGLGLRLIYFSYDVKMKEKGDIPEGYSVSREKKERFSLILESASTNQTSMYLCASSSFPGEQYFGPGTRLTVT.

The chain recombines TRBV6-5 with TRBJ1-2, with unresolved D. V was shortened by 0 bases and J by 2 bases, with 4 bases between the two germline ends. The CDR3 length is 13 residues. Germline V gives CDR1 MNHEY, CDR2 SVGAGI. The CDR3 protein is CASSYSANYGYTF. CDR3 nucleotide sequence: TGTGCCAGCAGTTACTCGGCCAACTATGGCTACACCTTC.

The chain combines TRBV9 with TRBJ2-2; D is possibly TRBD1 (6 bases). V gave up 4 bases and J gave up 1 base, with 8 bases separating them. This CDR3 spans 14 amino acids. CDR1 SGDLS and CDR2 YYNGEE come from the germline V gene. Here the CDR3 DNA reads TGTGCCAGCAGCTCGGGACAGAACACCGGGGAGCTGTTTTTT. This codes for CASSSGQNTGELFF.

The chain uses TRBV5-1 and TRBJ2-4; 14 bases line up with TRBD2. Germline V gene lookup returns CDR1 SGHRS and CDR2 YFSETQ. The CDR3 loop spans 16 amino acids. Unmatched junction bases numbered 3, after V lost 1 base and J lost 6 bases. The CDR3 DNA is TGCGCCAGCAGCTTGCAGGGGACTAGCGGGGGAAACATTCAGTACTTC. Its protein product is CASSLQGTSGGNIQYF.

This chain joins TRBV7-6 and TRBJ1-1; 10 nucleotides match TRBD1. With V trimmed by 5 bases and J by 8 bases, 5 bases remained unmatched. The CDR3 runs 13 residues. Germline CDR1 SGHVS, CDR2 FNYEAQ. CDR3 loop: CASSPGTGAEAFF. CDR3 in DNA: TGTGCCAGCAGCCCGGGGACAGGGGCAGAAGCTTTCTTT.

This CDR3 is CSVGSTEAFF. CDR3 coding DNA: TGCAGTGTAGGGAGTACTGAAGCTTTCTTT. The chain couples TRBV20-1 to TRBJ1-1; no clear D gene. CDR3 length: 10 residues. The germline V gene has CDR1 DFQATT and CDR2 SNEGSKA (reference sequence). Trimming shortened V by 7 bases and J by 5 bases, and 8 bases separated the two germline ends.

This clone has just a few counts. The DNA of the CDR3 is TGTGCCACCCACTCAGGGGGTTATCAGCCCCAGCATTTT. The encoded protein is CATHSGGYQPQHF. The V gene is TRBV10-3, the J gene TRBJ1-5; TRBD1 agrees at 7 bases. Germline trimming cut 10 bases from V and 5 bases from J; bases unmatched to any gene: 8. The CDR3 is 13 residues long. Germline V CDR1 and CDR2: ENHRY, SYGVKD.

This chain links TRBV7-9 with TRBJ1-5; perhaps TRBD1 as D (6 bases). The CDR3 runs 17 residues. V was trimmed by 5 bases and J by 3 bases, leaving 20 bases between them. The germline V gene encodes CDR1 SEHNR and CDR2 FQNEAQ (reference sequence). The CDR3 DNA reads as TGTGCCAGCAGCGATACCCTTCTACAGGGTTTCAATCAGCCCCAGCATTTT. Residues: CASSDTLLQGFNQPQHF.